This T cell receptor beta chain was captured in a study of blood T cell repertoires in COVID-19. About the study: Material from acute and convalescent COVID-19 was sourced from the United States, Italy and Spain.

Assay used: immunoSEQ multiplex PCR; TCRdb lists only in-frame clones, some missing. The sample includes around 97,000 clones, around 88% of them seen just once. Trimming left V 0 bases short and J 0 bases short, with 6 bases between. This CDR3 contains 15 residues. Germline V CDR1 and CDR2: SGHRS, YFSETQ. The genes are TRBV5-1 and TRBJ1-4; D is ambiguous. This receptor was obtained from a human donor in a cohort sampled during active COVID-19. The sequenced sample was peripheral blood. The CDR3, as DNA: TGCGCCAGCAGCTTGGGGCAGACAACTAATGAAAAACTGTTTTTT. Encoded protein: CASSLGQTTNEKLFF.